This record covers a single TCR beta chain. Its antigen remains undetermined. No much larger clone exists at a distance of one base, and base qualities are not known. The sample is drawn from a study of long-term antiretroviral therapy in people with HIV (dated by TCRdb to between 2021 and 2022). Regarding the research as a whole: The earliest samples were collected approximately a decade before the 2015 WHO recommendation for immediate ART, a period when ART was typically delayed until CD4 counts fell. A retrospective serial study tested whether changes in peripheral blood TRB repertoire composition and diversity were associated with ART initiation and durable HIV suppression. Test extractions of a monoclonal T-cell line alongside under 35 polyclonal samples showed no cross-contamination during QIAcube processing. A total of around 190 cryopreserved PBMC samples came from a few dozen adults with confirmed HIV infection and were collected serially over a mean of approximately 6 years (range 1-12). Among the 25 to 30 participants with HIV, fewer than twelve were female. General conclusions and limits of the study: HIV repertoires had narrower CDR3 length ranges than controls, and the network structure suggested an antigen-experienced repertoire that shifted only slightly toward naive after ART. Samples dated from the mid-2000s to the late 2010s, and the ART regimens used may be less effective than current ones. The repertoire was dominated across all time points by expanded TRB clones identified before ART initiation, although this dominance was seen to fluctuate and to decrease in many PLHIV after ART. Unsorted PBMC were profiled instead of sorted CD4+ and CD8+ T cells because pre-ART samples had limited cell numbers. Inferences about post-ART repertoire changes are limited because no data were available on ART adherence, viral resistance or therapy changes. Limited PBMC availability meant only the TCR beta chain was sequenced, without alpha chain pairing. ART initiation was associated with a significant increase in TRB diversity, but diversity stayed significantly below transplant donor controls even after long-term ART.

The germline V gene provides CDR1 SGHRS and CDR2 YFSETQ. The trim is 3 bases for V and 7 bases for J, with a gap of 11 bases between the germline ends. CDR3 length: 14 amino acids, cysteine to phenylalanine. The read is trimmed to its CDR3 DNA, 42 bases read in frame from base 1. The immunoSEQ hsTCRB v3.0 assay was used at survey level resolution to sequence the TRB variable region. TRB sequencing targeted a depth of roughly 40,000-55,000 T-cell genomes per sample. An Illumina MiSeq with a v3 150-cycle kit was used to sequence the pooled TRB libraries. The original methods were these. Analysis of repertoires was carried out in R inside a reproducible Nextflow workflow spanning QC, data transformation and analysis. Custom analyses were implemented in LymphoSeq2, an R package for AIRR-Seq data exploration. Several samples yielding fewer than 5000 total TRB sequences were excluded, leaving around 190 analyzed HIV repertoires. Among the approximately 200 retained HIV repertoires, some 60 were collected before ART initiation and 129 after ART initiation. Each repertoire was downsampled to 5000 TRB nucleotide sequences, and summary statistics were averaged across 100 downsampling iterations. The analysis kept only TRB sequences whose CDR3 regions were at least seven amino acids long. Diversity was measured with a Shannon entropy-derived clonality score and the Gini coefficient. In the repertoire networks, any two of the top 5000 CDR3 amino acid sequences were connected whenever the two sequences differed by an edit distance of one. Antigen specificity groups and MHC restriction were predicted for TRB CDR3 amino acid sequences with GLIPH2. Known CMV, EBV, HIV or tissue antigen associations were flagged by matching CDR3 amino acid sequences against VDJdb and McPAS-TCR. Pre-ART, post-ART and control groups were compared with Wilcoxon signed-rank tests and Holm-Bonferroni correction. This immuneACCESS table, as held by TCRdb, lists in-frame sequences with V and J called but not all clones. Of the missing ones, under half trace to an unresolved V gene in checked studies; the others have no known cause. V and J calls and clone size are those listed in that table; D and trimming were worked out from the DNA. The sample data list roughly 42,000 clones, and about 89% of these were observed just once. 4% to 5.5% of the sample belongs to the ten largest clones.

To be included, a participant needed at least one PBMC sample from before ART initiation plus at least two post-ART samples. Every participant with HIV received treatment in the United States of America. Before DNA extraction, cryopreserved samples containing 1-10 million PBMC were thawed and washed. At the time of the earliest PBMC sample for each participant with HIV, ages ranged from about 23 to 60 years. PBMC samples were contributed by each participant from 1-4 timepoints before ART initiation and 2-8 timepoints after ART initiation, with a median of 7 samples. For every participant, serial HIV viral load, CD4+ T-cell count, ART history and demographic data were obtained. A Qiagen kit on a QIAcube was used to extract genomic DNA from unsorted PBMC, with samples processed in batches of 12.

In this chain, TRBV5-1 is recombined with TRBJ1-6, with the identity of the D gene unclear. The clonotype comes from a woman aged 50 to 65 with HIV. The sequencing used unsorted PBMCs, collected 0.1 years before starting antiretroviral therapy. The CDR3 here reads CASSSRDENSPLHF. The nucleotide sequence reads as follows: TGCGCCAGCAGCTCCCGGGATGAGAATTCACCCCTCCACTTT.